This T cell receptor (beta chain) was retrieved from a study of technical replicates of blood from a handful of donors (dated by TCRdb to 2015 to 2018). Library preparation employed the immunoSEQ multiplex PCR assay. Sourced from immuneACCESS, this table was stored by TCRdb with only in-frame sequences that have V and J called. A share of the clones is absent; for the studies checked, an unresolved V gene accounts for under half, and the remainder has no known explanation. The sample table contains fewer than 85,000 clones; only one count was recorded for about 95% of them. Over 0.2% of the sample is held by the ten biggest clonotypes. Regarding this clone: Its antigen target is currently unknown. The input lacks base qualities; no much larger clone sits a single base away.

Taken from the germline V gene (reference sequence), the CDR1 and CDR2 loops are MNHEY and SMNVEV. The V and J ends are trimmed by 6 bases and 2 bases, leaving 8 bases between them. The CDR3 has 13 amino acids, counting the end cysteine and phenylalanine. Of all the DNA, just the CDR3 is kept, 39 bases in frame from base 1. Recombination linked TRBV27 to TRBJ2-1; possibly the D gene is TRBD1, per 6 matching bases. This receptor was identified in a human donor in good health. The sequenced sample was T cells isolated from PBMCs. The sequence in DNA is TGTGCCAGCAGCCCAGGGGCCTACAATGAGCAGTTCTTC. It is translated as CASSPGAYNEQFF.